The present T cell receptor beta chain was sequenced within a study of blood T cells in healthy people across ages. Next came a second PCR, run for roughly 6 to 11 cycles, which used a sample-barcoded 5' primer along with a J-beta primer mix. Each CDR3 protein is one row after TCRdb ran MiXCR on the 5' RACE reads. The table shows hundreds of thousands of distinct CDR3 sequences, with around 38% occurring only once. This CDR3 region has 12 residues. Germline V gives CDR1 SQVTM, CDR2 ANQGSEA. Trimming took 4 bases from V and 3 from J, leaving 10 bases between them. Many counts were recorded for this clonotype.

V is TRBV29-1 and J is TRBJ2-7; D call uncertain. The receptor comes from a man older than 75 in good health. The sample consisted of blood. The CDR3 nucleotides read TGCAGCGTTGTGATAGATAACTACGAGCAGTACTTC. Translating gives CSVVIDNYEQYF.